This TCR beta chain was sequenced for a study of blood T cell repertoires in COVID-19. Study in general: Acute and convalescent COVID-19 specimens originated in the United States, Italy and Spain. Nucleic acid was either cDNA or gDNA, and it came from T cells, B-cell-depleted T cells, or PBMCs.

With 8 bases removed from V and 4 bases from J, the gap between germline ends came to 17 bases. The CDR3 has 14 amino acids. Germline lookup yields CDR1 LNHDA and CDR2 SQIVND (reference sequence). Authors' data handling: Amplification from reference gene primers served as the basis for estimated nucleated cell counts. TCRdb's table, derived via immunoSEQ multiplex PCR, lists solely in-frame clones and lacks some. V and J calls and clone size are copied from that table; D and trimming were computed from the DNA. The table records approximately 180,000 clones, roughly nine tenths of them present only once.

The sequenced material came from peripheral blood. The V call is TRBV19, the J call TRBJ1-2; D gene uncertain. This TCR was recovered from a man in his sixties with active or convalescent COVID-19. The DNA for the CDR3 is TGTGCCAGTCAAGCGACCTTGTACTTCTATGGCTACACCTTC. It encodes CASQATLYFYGYTF. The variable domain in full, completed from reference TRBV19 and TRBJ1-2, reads DGGITQSPKYLFRKEGQNVTLSCEQNLNHDAMYWYRQDPGQGLRLIYYSQIVNDFQKGDIAEGYSVSREKKESFPLTVTSAQKNPTAFYLCASQATLYFYGYTFGSGTRLTVV.